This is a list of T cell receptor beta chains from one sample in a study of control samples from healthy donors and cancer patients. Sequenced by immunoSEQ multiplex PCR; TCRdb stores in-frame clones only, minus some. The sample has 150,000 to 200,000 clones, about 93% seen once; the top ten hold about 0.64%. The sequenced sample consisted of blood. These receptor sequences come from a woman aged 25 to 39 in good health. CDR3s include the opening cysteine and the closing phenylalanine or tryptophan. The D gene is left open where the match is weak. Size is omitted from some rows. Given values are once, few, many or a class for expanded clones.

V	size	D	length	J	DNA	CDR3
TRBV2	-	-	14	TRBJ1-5	TGTGCCAGCAGTGACATACTCCACAATCAGCCCCAGCATTTT	CASSDILHNQPQHF
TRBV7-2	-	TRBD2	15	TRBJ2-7	TGTGCCAGCAGCTTCTTTGGTCTAGCGGGAAACGAGCAGTACTTC	CASSFFGLAGNEQYF
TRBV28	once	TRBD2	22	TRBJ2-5	TGTGCCAGCAGTCTCCGGGACCCGGGAGGGGACCTCATTACCCGACAGAAAGAGACCCAGTACTTC	CASSLRDPGGDLITRQKETQYF
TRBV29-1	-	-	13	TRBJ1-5	TGCAGCGTTGAATCGGGGGTCGGGCAGCCCCAGCATTTT	CSVESGVGQPQHF
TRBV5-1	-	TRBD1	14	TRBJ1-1	TGCGCCAGCAGTGGGACAGGGGGCCGGACTGAAGCTTTCTTT	CASSGTGGRTEAFF
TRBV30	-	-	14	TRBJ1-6	TGTGCCTGGACCGAGGGCGTTAGGAATTCACCCCTCCACTTT	CAWTEGVRNSPLHF
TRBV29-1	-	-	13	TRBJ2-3	TGCAGCGTAGGACTAAGTTTCACAGATACGCAGTATTTT	CSVGLSFTDTQYF
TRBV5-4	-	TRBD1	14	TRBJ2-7	TGTGCCAGCAGCTCGTCGGACAGGGCCGTGGAGCAGTACTTC	CASSSSDRAVEQYF
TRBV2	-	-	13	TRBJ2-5	TGTGCCAGCAGCCTGGACAGCCAAGAGACCCAGTACTTC	CASSLDSQETQYF
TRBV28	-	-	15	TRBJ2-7	TGTGCCAGCAGTTCAGTGGGAGGACAGGCCCACGAGCAGTACTTC	CASSSVGGQAHEQYF
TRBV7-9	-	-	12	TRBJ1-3	TGTGCCAGCAGCTTAGAAGGGAACACCATATATTTT	CASSLEGNTIYF
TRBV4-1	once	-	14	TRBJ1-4	TGCGCCAGCAGTCCTGTGGGGGGGCTTGAAAAACTGTTTTTT	CASSPVGGLEKLFF
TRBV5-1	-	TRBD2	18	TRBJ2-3	TGCGCCAGCAGCTTGTCGATTGCGGCGGGAGGAAAAACAGATACGCAGTATTTT	CASSLSIAAGGKTDTQYF
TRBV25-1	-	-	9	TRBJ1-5	TGTGCCAGTGACCAGCCCCAGCATTTT	CASDQPQHF
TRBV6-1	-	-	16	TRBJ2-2	TGTGCCAGCAGTGAAGACAAGGTCCGTTACACCGGGGAGCTGTTTTTT	CASSEDKVRYTGELFF
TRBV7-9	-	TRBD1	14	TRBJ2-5	TGTGCCAGCAGCCGAACAGGGGACCAAGAGACCCAGTACTTC	CASSRTGDQETQYF
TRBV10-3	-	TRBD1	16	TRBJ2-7	TGTGCCATCAGTGAGTCACCACAGGGGGATATAAGCGAGCAGTACTTC	CAISESPQGDISEQYF
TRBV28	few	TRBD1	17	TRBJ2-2	TGTGCCAGCAGTTTAAGGGGGCTTGGGGATAACACCGGGGAGCTGTTTTTT	CASSLRGLGDNTGELFF
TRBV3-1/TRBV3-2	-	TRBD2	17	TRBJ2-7	TGTGCCAGCAGCCAAGACTGGACGGGACTAGAGGAGACCGAGCAGTACTTC	CASSQDWTGLEETEQYF
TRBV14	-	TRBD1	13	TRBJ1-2	TGTGCCAGCAGCCAAGCAGGGGGATTGGGCTACACCTTC	CASSQAGGLGYTF
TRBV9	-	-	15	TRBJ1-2	TGTGCCAGCAGCGTAGGGCGTCCTGGGGACTATGGCTACACCTTC	CASSVGRPGDYGYTF
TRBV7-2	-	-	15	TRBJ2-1	TGTGCCAGCAGTCGAACGACTAGCTCCTACAATGAGCAGTTCTTC	CASSRTTSSYNEQFF
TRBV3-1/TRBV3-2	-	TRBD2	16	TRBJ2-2	TGTGCCAGCAGCCGTGGTAGCGGGAGAGGTGGCGGGGAGCTGTTTTTT	CASSRGSGRGGGELFF
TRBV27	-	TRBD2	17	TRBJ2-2	TGTGCCAGCAGCCCGAGAGCCGGGACTAGCCTCACGGGGGAGCTGTTTTTT	CASSPRAGTSLTGELFF
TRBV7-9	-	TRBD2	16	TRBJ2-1	TGTGCCAGCAGCTTAGGCCGAGGCGGGAGTGGAGATGAGCAGTTCTTC	CASSLGRGGSGDEQFF
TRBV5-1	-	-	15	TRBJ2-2	TGCGCCAGCAGCTTCTTTGACACCAACACCGGGGAGCTGTTTTTT	CASSFFDTNTGELFF
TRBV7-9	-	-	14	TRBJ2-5	TGTGCCAGCAGCTTACGTGAACTCCAAGAGACCCAGTACTTC	CASSLRELQETQYF
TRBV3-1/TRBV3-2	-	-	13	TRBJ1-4	TGTGCCAGCAGCCCGGTCCTTAATGAAAAACTGTTTTTT	CASSPVLNEKLFF
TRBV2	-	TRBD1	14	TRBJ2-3	TGTGCCAGCATGTCGGGACAGAGCACAGATACGCAGTATTTT	CASMSGQSTDTQYF
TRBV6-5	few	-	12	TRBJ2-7	TGTGCCAGCAGGCCGCACCCCTACGAGCAGTACTTC	CASRPHPYEQYF
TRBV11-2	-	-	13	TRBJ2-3	TGTGCCAGCAGCTTAGGTACACCAGATACGCAGTATTTT	CASSLGTPDTQYF
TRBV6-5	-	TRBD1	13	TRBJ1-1	TGTGCCAGCAGCGAGACAGGGATAGGTGGAGCTTTCTTT	CASSETGIGGAFF
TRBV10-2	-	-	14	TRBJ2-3	TGCGCCAGCAGTGAGTCTCCGGGCACAGATACGCAGTATTTT	CASSESPGTDTQYF
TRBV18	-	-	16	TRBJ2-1	TGTGCCAGCTCACCACAGAGCGGCGGCTCCTACAATGAGCAGTTCTTC	CASSPQSGGSYNEQFF
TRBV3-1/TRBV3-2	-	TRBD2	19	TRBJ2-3	TGTGCCAGCAGCCAAGATATAAATAGCGGGAGGGTGGGCACAGATACGCAGTATTTT	CASSQDINSGRVGTDTQYF
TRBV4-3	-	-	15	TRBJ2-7	TGCGCCAGCAGCCAGGCGGGAACAGGGATCAACGAGCAGTACTTC	CASSQAGTGINEQYF
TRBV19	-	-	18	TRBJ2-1	TGTGCCAGTAGTATAGATAACCCAAGCGGATATTACTACAATGAGCAGTTCTTC	CASSIDNPSGYYYNEQFF
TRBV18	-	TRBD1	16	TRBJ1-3	TGTGCCAGCTCGCTCCTACAGGGGGATTCTGGAAACACCATATATTTT	CASSLLQGDSGNTIYF
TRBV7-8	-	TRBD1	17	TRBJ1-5	TGTGCCAGCAGCTCCGGGACAGGGGCTTATAGCAATCAGCCCCAGCATTTT	CASSSGTGAYSNQPQHF
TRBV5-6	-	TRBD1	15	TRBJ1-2	TGTGCCAGCAGCTTGAGGGACAGGGGGCGAAGTGGCTACACCTTC	CASSLRDRGRSGYTF
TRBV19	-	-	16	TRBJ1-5	TGTGCCAGTAGTACCTACCCAAGCAGTCTTGAGCAGCCCCAGCATTTT	CASSTYPSSLEQPQHF
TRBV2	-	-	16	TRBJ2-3	TGTGCCAGCCGGGACTCAGCTGAACCATTGGGGGATACGCAGTATTTT	CASRDSAEPLGDTQYF
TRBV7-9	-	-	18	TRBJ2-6	TGTGCCAGCAGCTTAGCGATTGGACCCTACTCTGGGGCCAACGTCCTGACTTTC	CASSLAIGPYSGANVLTF
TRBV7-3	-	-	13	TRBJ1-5	TGTGCCAGCAAGAAACCGGGGAGACAGCCCCAGCATTTT	CASKKPGRQPQHF
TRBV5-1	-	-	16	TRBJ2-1	TGCGCCAGCAGCCCCCAGGGCTCTAGCTCCTACAATGAGCAGTTCTTC	CASSPQGSSSYNEQFF
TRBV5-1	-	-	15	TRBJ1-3	TGCGCCAGCACACCCGGGGCCCTCTCTGGAAACACCATATATTTT	CASTPGALSGNTIYF
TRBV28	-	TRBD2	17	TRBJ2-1	TGTGCCAGCAGTTACGTCTCGACTAGCGGAGCCTACAATGAGCAGTTCTTC	CASSYVSTSGAYNEQFF
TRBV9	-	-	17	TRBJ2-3	TGTGCCAGCAGCGTAGGGGACCGCGGGAACGGGGCAGATACGCAGTATTTT	CASSVGDRGNGADTQYF
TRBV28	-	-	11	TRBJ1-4	TGTGCCAGCACCGGTAATGAAAAACTGTTTTTT	CASTGNEKLFF
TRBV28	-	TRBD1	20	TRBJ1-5	TGTGCCAGCAGTTTAGTGGGACAGGGTCTAGGCGGGTATAGCAATCAGCCCCAGCATTTT	CASSLVGQGLGGYSNQPQHF
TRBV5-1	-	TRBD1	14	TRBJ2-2	TGCGCCAGCAGCCAGACAGGGTTTGCCGGGGAGCTGTTTTTT	CASSQTGFAGELFF
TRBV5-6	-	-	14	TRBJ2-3	TGTGCCAGCAGCTTAGGTGGAACCACAGATACGCAGTATTTT	CASSLGGTTDTQYF
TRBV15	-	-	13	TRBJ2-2	TGTGCCACCAGCACAGGGAACACCGGGGAGCTGTTTTTT	CATSTGNTGELFF
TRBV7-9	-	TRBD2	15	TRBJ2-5	TGTGCCAGCAGCTTAGAAGGCGGGGGGCAAGAGACCCAGTACTTC	CASSLEGGGQETQYF
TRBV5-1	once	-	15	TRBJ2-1	TGCGCCAGCAGCTTGGTTGGGGGAGAGGGGAATGAGCAGTTCTTC	CASSLVGGEGNEQFF
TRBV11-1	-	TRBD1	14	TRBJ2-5	TGTGCCAGCAGAAGGACAGGGGAAGAAGAGACCCAGTACTTC	CASRRTGEEETQYF
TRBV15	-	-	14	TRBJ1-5	TGTGCCACCGAGGCAGGTTATAGCAATCAGCCCCAGCATTTT	CATEAGYSNQPQHF
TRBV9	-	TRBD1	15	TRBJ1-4	TGTGCCAGCAGCGTCGAGGGGACAGGGAATGAAAAACTGTTTTTT	CASSVEGTGNEKLFF
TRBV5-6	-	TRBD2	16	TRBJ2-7	TGTGCCAGCAGCTTCCGCGGGACTAGCGGACCCTACGAGCAGTACTTC	CASSFRGTSGPYEQYF
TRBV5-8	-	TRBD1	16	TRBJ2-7	TGTGCCAGCAGCTTGGCCTGGGGACAGGGGGCTTCCGAGCAGTACTTC	CASSLAWGQGASEQYF